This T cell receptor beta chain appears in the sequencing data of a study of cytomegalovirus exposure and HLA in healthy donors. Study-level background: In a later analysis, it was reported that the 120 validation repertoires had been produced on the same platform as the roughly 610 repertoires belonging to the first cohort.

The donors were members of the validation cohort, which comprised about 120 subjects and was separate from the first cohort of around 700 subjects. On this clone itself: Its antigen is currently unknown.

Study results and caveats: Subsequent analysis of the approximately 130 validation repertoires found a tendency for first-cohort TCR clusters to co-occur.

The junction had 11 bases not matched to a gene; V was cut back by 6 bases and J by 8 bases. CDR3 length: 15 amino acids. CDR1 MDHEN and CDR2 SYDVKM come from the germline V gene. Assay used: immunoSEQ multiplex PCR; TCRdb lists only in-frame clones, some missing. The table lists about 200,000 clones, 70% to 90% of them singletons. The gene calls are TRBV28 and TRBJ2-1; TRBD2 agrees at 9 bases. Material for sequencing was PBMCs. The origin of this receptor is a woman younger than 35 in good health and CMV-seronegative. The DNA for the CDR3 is TGTGCCAGCAGGCTAGCGGGATTGGTAGTAGATGAGCAGTTCTTC. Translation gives CASRLAGLVVDEQFF.